This TCR beta chain is drawn from a study of cytomegalovirus exposure and HLA in healthy donors. In the study overall: Around 85 million unique TCRs from HLA-typed donors were held in an early data release.

V was pared by 2 bases and J by 2 bases, with 6 bases of the junction left unmatched. The CDR3 is 16 amino acids. Germline V CDR1 and CDR2: LNHDA, SQIVND (reference sequence). The primer mix had 60 Vbeta and 13 Jbeta primers. Sequencing was performed with immunoSEQ multiplex PCR; in TCRdb, only in-frame clones are kept and a portion is missing. The table has more than 150,000 clones, roughly four fifths seen once. The sequenced sample was PBMCs. The gene calls are TRBV19 and TRBJ2-7; 10 bases match TRBD2. The sequence was obtained from a man aged 50 or older in good health and CMV-seronegative. CDR3 loop: CASSIKASGGPYEQYF. The CDR3 DNA follows: TGTGCCAGTAGTATAAAGGCTAGCGGGGGACCCTACGAGCAGTACTTC.